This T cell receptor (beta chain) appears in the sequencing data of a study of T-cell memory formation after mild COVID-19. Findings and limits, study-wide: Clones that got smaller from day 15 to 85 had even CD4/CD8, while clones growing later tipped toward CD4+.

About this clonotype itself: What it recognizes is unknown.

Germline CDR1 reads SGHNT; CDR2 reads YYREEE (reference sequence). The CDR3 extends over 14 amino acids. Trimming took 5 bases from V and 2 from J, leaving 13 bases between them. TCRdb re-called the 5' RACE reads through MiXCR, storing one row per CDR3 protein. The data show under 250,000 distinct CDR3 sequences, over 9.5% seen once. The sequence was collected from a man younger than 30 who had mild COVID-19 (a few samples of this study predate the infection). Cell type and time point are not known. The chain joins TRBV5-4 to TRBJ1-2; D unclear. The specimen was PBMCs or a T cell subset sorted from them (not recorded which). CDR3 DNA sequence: TGTGCCAGCAGTCCACGGGGTACCAACTATGGCTACACCTTC. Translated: CASSPRGTNYGYTF.